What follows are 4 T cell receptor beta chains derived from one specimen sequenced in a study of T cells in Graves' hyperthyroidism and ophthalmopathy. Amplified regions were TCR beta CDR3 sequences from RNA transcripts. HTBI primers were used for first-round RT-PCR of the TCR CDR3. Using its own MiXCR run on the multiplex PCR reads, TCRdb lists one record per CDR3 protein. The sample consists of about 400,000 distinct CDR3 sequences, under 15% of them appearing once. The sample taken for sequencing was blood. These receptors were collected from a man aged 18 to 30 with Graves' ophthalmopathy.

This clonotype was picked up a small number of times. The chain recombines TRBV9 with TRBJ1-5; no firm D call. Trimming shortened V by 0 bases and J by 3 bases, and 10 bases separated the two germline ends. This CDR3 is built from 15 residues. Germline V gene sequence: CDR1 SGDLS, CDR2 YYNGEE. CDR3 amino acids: CASSVGFHDNQPQHF. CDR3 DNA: TGTGCCAGCAGCGTAGGGTTCCATGACAATCAGCCCCAGCATTTT.

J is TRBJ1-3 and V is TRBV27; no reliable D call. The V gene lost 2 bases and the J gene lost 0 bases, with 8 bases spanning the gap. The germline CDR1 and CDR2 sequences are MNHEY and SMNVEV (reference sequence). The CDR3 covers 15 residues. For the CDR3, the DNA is TGTGCCAGCAGTTTAAGGGCCCGCTCTGGAAACACCATATATTTT. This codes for CASSLRARSGNTIYF.

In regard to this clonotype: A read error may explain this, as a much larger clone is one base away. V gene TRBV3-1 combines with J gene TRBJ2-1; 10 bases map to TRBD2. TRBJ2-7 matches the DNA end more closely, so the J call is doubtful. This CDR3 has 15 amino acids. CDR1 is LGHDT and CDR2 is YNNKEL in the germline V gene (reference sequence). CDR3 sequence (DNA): TGTGCCAGCAGCCAACTAGCGGGAGTTTACAATGAGCAGTACTTC. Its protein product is CASSQLAGVYNEQYF.

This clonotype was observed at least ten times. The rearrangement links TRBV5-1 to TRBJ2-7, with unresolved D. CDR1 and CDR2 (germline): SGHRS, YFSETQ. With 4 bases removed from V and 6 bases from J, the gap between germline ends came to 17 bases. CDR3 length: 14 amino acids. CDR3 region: CASSPTTTNREQYF. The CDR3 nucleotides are TGCGCCAGCAGCCCCACTACCACCAACCGCGAGCAGTACTTC. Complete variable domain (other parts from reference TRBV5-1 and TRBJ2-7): KAGVTQTPRYLIKTRGQQVTLSCSPISGHRSVSWYQQTPGQGLQFLFEYFSETQRNKGNFPGRFSGRQFSNSRSEMNVSTLELGDSALYLCASSPTTTNREQYFGPGTRLTVT.